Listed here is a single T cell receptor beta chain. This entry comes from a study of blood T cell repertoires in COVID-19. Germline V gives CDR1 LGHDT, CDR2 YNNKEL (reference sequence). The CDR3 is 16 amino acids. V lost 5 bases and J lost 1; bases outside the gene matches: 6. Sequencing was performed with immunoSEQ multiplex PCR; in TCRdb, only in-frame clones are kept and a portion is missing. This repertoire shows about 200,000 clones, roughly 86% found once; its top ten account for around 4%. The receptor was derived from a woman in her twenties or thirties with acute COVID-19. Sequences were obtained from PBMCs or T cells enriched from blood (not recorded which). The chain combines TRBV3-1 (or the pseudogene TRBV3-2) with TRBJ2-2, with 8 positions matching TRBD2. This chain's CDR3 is CASSKRTSRNTGELFF. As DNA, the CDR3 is TGTGCCAGCAGCAAACGGACTAGCAGGAACACCGGGGAGCTGTTTTTT.